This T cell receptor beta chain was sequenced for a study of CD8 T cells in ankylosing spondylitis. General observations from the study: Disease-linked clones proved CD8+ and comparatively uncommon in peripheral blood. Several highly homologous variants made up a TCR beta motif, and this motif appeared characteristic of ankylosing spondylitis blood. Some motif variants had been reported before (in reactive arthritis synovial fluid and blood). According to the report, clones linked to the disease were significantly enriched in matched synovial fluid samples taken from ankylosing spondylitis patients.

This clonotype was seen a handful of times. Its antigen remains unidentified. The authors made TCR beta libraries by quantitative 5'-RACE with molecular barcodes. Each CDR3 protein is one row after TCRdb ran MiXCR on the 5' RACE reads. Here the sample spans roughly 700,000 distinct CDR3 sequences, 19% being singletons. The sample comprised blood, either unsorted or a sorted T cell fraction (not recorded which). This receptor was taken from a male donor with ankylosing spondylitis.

CDR3 protein: CASSSRTRNTEAFF. The CDR3 nucleotides read TGTGCCAGCAGTTCACGGACAAGGAACACTGAAGCTTTCTTT. This rearrangement joins TRBV6-5 to TRBJ1-1; D may be TRBD1 (5 bases). This CDR3 is built from 14 residues. V lost 4 bases and J 1 base, leaving 10 bases between the germline ends. The germline V gene has CDR1 MNHEY and CDR2 SVGAGI.